This TCR beta chain was sequenced for a study of control samples from healthy donors and cancer patients. The J segment lost 5 bases and the V segment lost 5 bases, leaving 3 bases of the junction unmatched. CDR1 and CDR2 from the germline V gene are LNHDA and SQIVND (reference sequence). The CDR3 sequence is 13 residues long. Clones were read by immunoSEQ multiplex PCR, and TCRdb kept only the in-frame ones, dropping some. Among about 160,000 clones listed, approximately 94% were seen once. The V and J genes are TRBV19 and TRBJ1-1, with 9 bases that match TRBD1. The sequenced sample was PBMCs. The sequence was obtained from a man aged 55 to 69 with colorectal cancer. The CDR3 DNA follows: TGTGCCAGTAGTGTACAGGGGGCAACTGAAGCTTTCTTT. Translated: CASSVQGATEAFF.